This T cell receptor (beta chain) derives from a study of blood T cell repertoires in COVID-19. Sequencing used immunoSEQ multiplex PCR; TCRdb keeps in-frame clones, though not all of them. This sample yields 130,000 to 150,000 clones, of which approximately 83% are seen a single time; around 8% belongs to the top ten. The length of the CDR3 is 13 residues. Germline V CDR1 and CDR2: SGHNT, YENEEA. V lost 5 bases and J lost 9; bases outside the gene matches: 9. The sequenced material came from peripheral blood. The genes are TRBV11-3 and TRBJ1-1; 7 nucleotides align to TRBD1. The source of this sequence is a woman aged 60-75 years with COVID-19, enrolled during active disease. As DNA, the CDR3 is TGTGCCAGCAGCCACCGGGACAGCCATAAAGCTTTCTTT. Encoded protein: CASSHRDSHKAFF.